Shown below are 3 T cell receptor beta chains from a single sample sequenced in a study of regulatory T cells in long-lasting Graves disease. Time point defined: newly diagnosed GD, antithyroid drugs for less than 3 months. PBMCs provided the RNA from which the TCR library was made. With iRepertoire HTBI primers and Arm-PCR of CDR3 regions, TCR beta libraries were built. TCRdb redid the calling of the multiplex PCR reads with MiXCR, one entry per CDR3 protein. Of 560,000 or so distinct CDR3 sequences listed, about 16% are singletons. The data also belong to a second study, concerning T cells in Graves' hyperthyroidism and ophthalmopathy.

The specimen was peripheral blood mononuclear cells (PBMCs), collected at new diagnosis, from a patient treated with antithyroid drugs. These TCRs come from a man in his late teens or twenties with Graves disease.

Many counts were recorded for this clonotype. The chain has TRBV3-1 and TRBJ2-5; tentatively, D is TRBD1 or TRBD2 (6 bases each). The CDR3 consists of 18 residues. The V end was cut by 4 bases, the J end by 2 bases, with 23 bases between. Germline values: CDR1 LGHDT, CDR2 YNNKEL (reference sequence). Here the CDR3 reads CASSPPRRGGRGQETQYF. DNA for the CDR3: TGTGCCAGCAGCCCTCCCAGACGAGGGGGGAGAGGGCAAGAGACCCAGTACTTC.

This clonotype was picked up many times. The rearrangement links TRBV2 to TRBJ1-1; D unclear. Trimming pared 7 bases from V and 1 base from J, leaving 10 bases between. The CDR3 has 13 residues. Germline CDR1 and CDR2: SNHLY and FYNNEI. CDR3 loop: CASNGRANTEAFF. In nucleotides, the CDR3 is TGTGCCAGCAACGGACGTGCGAACACTGAAGCTTTCTTT.

V usage is TRBV9 and J usage is TRBJ2-3; 11 bases fit TRBD2. The CDR3 is 17 residues long. Germline V gene lookup returns CDR1 SGDLS and CDR2 YYNGEE. The V and J ends lost 0 bases and 6 bases, in that order; junction bases with no gene match: 9. CDR3 loop: CASSVAPGLAAQDTQYF. CDR3 DNA: TGTGCCAGCAGCGTAGCCCCGGGACTAGCGGCTCAGGATACGCAGTATTTT.